This entry lists 19 T cell receptor beta chains sequenced from one sample in a study of tumor-infiltrating lymphocytes in primary liver carcinoma. Total RNA (around 500 ng) served as template for TCR beta cDNA synthesis primed by a constant-region primer. Nested multiplex PCR, run for three rounds with slightly modified ARM-PCR, yielded TCR beta libraries. A C-beta reverse primer and TRBV1-TRBV30 forward primers served in each of the first two PCR rounds, at about 10 cycles apiece. In TCRdb, the multiplex PCR reads were re-called with MiXCR into one record per CDR3 protein. The repertoire holds about 48,000 distinct CDR3 sequences, around three quarters seen once, with more than 25% in the top ten. From unsorted bulk tissue weighing 20-30 mg, DNA and RNA were co-extracted. The sample consisted of liver tumor tissue from sampling region 3. Noted subset: tumor region T3, left-lateral pole. These TCRs come from a man in his forties with primary liver carcinoma and hepatitis B virus infection.

This clonotype appeared a few times. This chain joins TRBV10-2 and TRBJ1-1, with TRBD1 matching over 8 bases. J was trimmed by 1 base and V by 4 bases; bases with no gene match: 2. Germline assignment: CDR1 WSHSY and CDR2 SAAADI. The CDR3 is 14 residues long. The DNA for the CDR3 is TGCGCCAGCAGTGGTACAGGGGGGAACACTGAAGCTTTCTTT. Translating it yields CASSGTGGNTEAFF.

As for this clonotype: One junction end disagrees with the germline gene, perhaps due to a read error. The gene calls are TRBV6-5 and TRBJ1-5, with no clear D. This CDR3 spans 17 amino acids. In germline, CDR1 is MNHEY, CDR2 SVGAGI. Written as DNA, the CDR3 is TGTGCCAGCAGTTATGACACTCCATGGGCCACCAATAAGCCCCAGCATTTT. Translating it yields CASSYDTPWATNKPQHF.

Remarks on this clonotype: One junction end does not reproduce the germline sequence, and a read error may be involved. The rearrangement uses TRBV29-1 and TRBJ1-2, with D unclear. Germline V gene lookup returns CDR1 SQVTM and CDR2 ANQGSEA. The CDR3 has 12 residues. The DNA for the CDR3 is TGCAACGTTGAAATACAGAGCTATGGCTACACCTTC. As protein: CNVEIQSYGYTF.

In the case of this clonotype: An end of the junction differs from the germline gene, which may be a read error. CDR3 coding DNA: TGTGACAGCAGCTTGCGGAGGGGATTCGGTGAGCTGTTTTTT. Protein product: CDSSLRRGFGELFF. The chain uses TRBV5-8 and TRBJ2-2, with D maybe TRBD2 (6 bases). The germline gives CDR1 SGHTS, CDR2 YDEGEE. CDR3 size: 14 residues.

CDR3 sequence: CSARDFKLAIQETQYF. The CDR3 DNA reads as TGCAGTGCTAGAGATTTCAAACTAGCGATCCAAGAGACCCAGTACTTC. V gene TRBV20-1 combines with J gene TRBJ2-5; 7 nucleotides align to TRBD2. The germline CDR1 and CDR2 sequences are DFQATT and SNEGSKA (reference sequence). V shed 0 bases and J 1 base; nucleotides not matched to a gene: 8. CDR3 length: 16 residues.

The chain has TRBV11-2 and TRBJ2-7; D is undetermined. V lost 1 base, J lost 10 bases, and 20 bases lay in between. This CDR3 is 15 amino acids long. The germline CDR1 and CDR2 sequences are SGHAT and FQNNGV. The CDR3 nucleotides read TGTGCCAGCAGCTTAGGGTACTCCAGCTCCTGCGACCAGTACTTC. Translated, it gives CASSLGYSSSCDQYF.

Of note for this clonotype: One junction end does not reproduce the germline sequence, and a read error may be involved. The rearrangement joins TRBV7-2 to TRBJ2-3; D may be TRBD2 (6 bases). The V gene's germline CDR1 is SGHTA and CDR2 FQGNSA. The CDR3 loop spans 14 amino acids. CDR3 region: CASSLGSGADTQYF. Here the CDR3 DNA reads TGTGCCAGCAGCTTGGGTAGCGGCGCAGATACGCAGTACTTT.

The chain carries TRBV12-3 or TRBV12-4 and TRBJ2-7, with 7 bases identical to TRBD2. V dropped 5 bases and J dropped 8; count of bases not matched to a gene: 15. The CDR3 has 15 amino acids. The CDR3 reads CASSVLGRTLEKQYF. The CDR3 DNA is TGTGCCAGCAGTGTCCTCGGGAGGACCCTGGAAAAGCAGTACTTC.

A remark on this clonotype: One base away lies a much larger clone, so this may be a sequencing read error. The rearrangement links TRBV5-1 to TRBJ2-2; maybe TRBD2 (5 bases). The germline V gene has CDR1 SGHRS and CDR2 YFSETQ. The CDR3 contains 18 residues. V was trimmed by 0 bases and J by 9 bases, leaving 24 bases between them. The CDR3 sequence: CASSLVGLSALARRELFF. The DNA of the CDR3 is TGCGCCAGCAGCTTGGTTGGACTCTCGGCCCTAGCTCGCAGGGAGCTGTTTTTT. The whole variable domain, filled in from reference TRBV5-1 and TRBJ2-2, reads KAGVTQTPRYLIKTRGQQVTLSCSPISGHRSVSWYQQTPGQGLQFLFEYFSETQRNKGNFPGRFSGRQFSNSRSEMNVSTLELGDSALYLCASSLVGLSALARRELFFGEGSRLTVL.

This clonotype was counted only a few times. At one of its ends the junction is not consistent with the germline gene, which may arise from a read error. V gene TRBV30 combines with J gene TRBJ2-6; 9 nucleotides line up with TRBD1. The CDR3 contains 16 residues. Germline CDR1 and CDR2: GTSNPN and SVGIG (reference sequence). CDR3 bases: TGTGCCTCCGACAGGGGGGCCACTTCTGAGGCCAACGTCCTGACTTTC. It specifies CASDRGATSEANVLTF.

This clonotype was seen repeatedly, ten times or more. This chain connects TRBV6-5 to TRBJ1-1; no clear D gene. Germline assignment: CDR1 MNHEY and CDR2 SVGAGI. Trimming stripped 2 bases from V and 3 bases from J, with 7 bases between. CDR3 length: 13 residues. CDR3 in amino acids: CASSYGQDTEAFF. The CDR3 DNA reads as TGTGCCAGCAGTTACGGGCAAGACACTGAAGCTTTCTTT.

Note on this clonotype: The CDR3 does not close with the conserved phenylalanine or tryptophan, likely indicating a read error. This chain connects TRBV11-2 to TRBJ1-1; the D gene is possibly TRBD1 (5 bases). The CDR3 is 15 residues long. Germline-derived CDR1 and CDR2 are SGHAT and FQNNGV. Trimming removed 6 bases from V and 4 bases from J, with 18 bases in between. CDR3 sequence (DNA): TGTGCCAGCAGTTTCAATAGGGGCCCGAGCACTGAAGCTTTCTCT. Residues: CASSFNRGPSTEAFS.

Notes on this clonotype: Mismatch with germline at one junction end may stem from a read error. The chain employs TRBV11-2 and TRBJ2-7; no reliable D call. There are 13 residues in the CDR3. Germline loops: CDR1 SGHAT, CDR2 FQNNGV. CDR3: CAGSLERRVKQYF. For the CDR3, the DNA is TGTGCCGGCAGCTTAGAAAGGCGCGTCAAGCAGTACTTC.

For this clonotype: One junction end disagrees with the germline gene, perhaps due to a read error. The chain is built from TRBV29-1 and TRBJ1-1, with a possible D match to TRBD1 (6 bases). From germline, CDR1 is SQVTM and CDR2 ANQGSEA. CDR3 length: 13 amino acids. Here the CDR3 DNA reads TGCGGTGTTCGACAGGCCCTGAACACTGAAGCTTCCTTT. Translated: CGVRQALNTEASF.

The rearrangement uses TRBV6-5 and TRBJ1-2; D unresolved. Per germline, CDR1 MNHEY and CDR2 SVGAGI. The CDR3 spans 13 residues. V was shortened by 7 bases and J by 0 bases, with 9 bases between the two germline ends. CDR3 protein: CASNLAANYGYTF. In DNA form, the CDR3 reads TGTGCCAGCAATCTAGCGGCTAACTATGGCTACACCTTC.

This clonotype was counted many times. The chain combines TRBV29-1 with TRBJ2-7; no definite D call. The CDR3 totals 13 residues. V was trimmed by 3 bases and J by 5 bases, leaving 14 bases between them. CDR1 and CDR2 (germline): SQVTM, ANQGSEA. CDR3 loop: CSVEGSLANEQYF. CDR3 sequence (DNA): TGCAGCGTTGAGGGGTCGTTAGCAAACGAGCAGTACTTC.

A remark on this clonotype: This may arise from a read error, as a much more abundant clone is one base away. V usage is TRBV28 and J usage is TRBJ2-1, with TRBD2 matching over 14 bases. This CDR3 has 15 amino acids. V dropped 6 bases and J dropped 11; count of bases not matched to a gene: 9. Per the germline V gene, CDR1 is MDHEN and CDR2 is SYDVKM. The chain's CDR3 is CASSRGTSGSHKQFF. As DNA, the CDR3 is TGTGCCAGCAGCCGAGGGACTAGCGGGAGCCATAAGCAGTTCTTC.

This chain joins TRBV11-2 and TRBJ2-2, with 9 positions matching TRBD2. This CDR3 is 16 amino acids long. The germline gives CDR1 SGHAT, CDR2 FQNNGV. CDR3 residues: CSSSLVALAGTWELFF. Written as DNA, the CDR3 is TGTAGCAGCAGCTTAGTGGCTCTAGCGGGAACCTGGGAGCTGTTTTTT.

V gene TRBV5-4 combines with J gene TRBJ2-2; 10 positions agree with TRBD2. The V segment lost 4 bases and the J segment 2 bases; nucleotides outside the gene matches: 8. Germline V gives CDR1 SGHNT, CDR2 YYREEE (reference sequence). The CDR3 sequence is 17 residues long. The CDR3 DNA follows: TGTGCCAGCAGCCGGGGGGGACTAGCGAGAAACACCGGGGAGCTGTTTTTT. Its protein is CASSRGGLARNTGELFF.